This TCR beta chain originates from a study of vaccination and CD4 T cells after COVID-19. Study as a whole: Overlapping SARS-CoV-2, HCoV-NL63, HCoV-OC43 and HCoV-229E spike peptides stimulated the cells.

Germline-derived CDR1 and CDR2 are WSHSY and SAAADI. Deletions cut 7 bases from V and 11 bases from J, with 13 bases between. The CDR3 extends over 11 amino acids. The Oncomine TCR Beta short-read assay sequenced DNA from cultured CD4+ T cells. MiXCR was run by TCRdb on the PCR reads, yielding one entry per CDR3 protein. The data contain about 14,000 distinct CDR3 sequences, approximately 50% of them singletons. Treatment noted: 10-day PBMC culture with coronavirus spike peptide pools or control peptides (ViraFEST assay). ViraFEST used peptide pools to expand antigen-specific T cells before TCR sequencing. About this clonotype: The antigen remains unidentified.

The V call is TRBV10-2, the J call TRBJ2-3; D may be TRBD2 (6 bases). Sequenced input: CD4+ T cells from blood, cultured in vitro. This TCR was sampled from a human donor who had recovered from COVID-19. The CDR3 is CASIAAREQYF. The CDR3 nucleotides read TGCGCCAGCATAGCGGCCAGGGAGCAGTATTTT.